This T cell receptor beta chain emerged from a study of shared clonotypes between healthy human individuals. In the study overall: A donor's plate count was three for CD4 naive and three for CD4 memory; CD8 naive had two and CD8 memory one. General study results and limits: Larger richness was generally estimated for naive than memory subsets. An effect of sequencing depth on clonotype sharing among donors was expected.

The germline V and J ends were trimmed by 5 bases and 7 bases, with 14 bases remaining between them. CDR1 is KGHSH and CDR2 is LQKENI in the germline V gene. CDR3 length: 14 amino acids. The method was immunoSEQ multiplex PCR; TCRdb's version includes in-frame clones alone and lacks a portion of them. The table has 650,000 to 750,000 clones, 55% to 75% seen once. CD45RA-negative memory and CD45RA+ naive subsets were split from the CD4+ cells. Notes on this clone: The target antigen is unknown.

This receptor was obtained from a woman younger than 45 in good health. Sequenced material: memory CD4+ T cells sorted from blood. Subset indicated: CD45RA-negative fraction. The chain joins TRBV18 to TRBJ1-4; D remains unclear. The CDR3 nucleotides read TGTGCCAGCTCAAGATCCCTAAGCGGTGAAAAACTGTTTTTT. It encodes CASSRSLSGEKLFF.